These 11 T cell receptor beta chains were sequenced from one sample in a study of glioma-infiltrating T cells. The iRepertoire nested amplicon-rescue multiplex PCR amplified TCR alpha and beta CDR3s from RNA. TCRdb ran MiXCR on the multiplex PCR reads and lists one entry per CDR3 protein. Among a few hundred thousand distinct CDR3 sequences listed, roughly two fifths were seen once. The sequenced sample was glioma tissue, nonneoplastic brain tissue, or PBMCs (not recorded which). These receptors were obtained from a human donor with low-grade glioma or glioblastoma, undergoing nonglioma brain surgery, or in good health (not recorded which).

The chain links TRBV11-3 to TRBJ2-3, with 8 bases lining up with TRBD1. Germline trimming cut 1 base from V and 4 bases from J; bases unmatched to any gene: 4. Per the germline V gene, CDR1 is SGHNT and CDR2 is YENEEA. The CDR3 is made up of 15 amino acids. The CDR3 loop reads CASSLVGQGADTQYF. CDR3 in DNA: TGTGCCAGCAGCTTAGTCGGACAGGGAGCAGATACGCAGTATTTT. Full variable domain (remainder filled in from reference TRBV11-3 and TRBJ2-3): EAGVVQSPRYKIIEKKQPVAFWCNPISGHNTLYWYLQNLGQGPELLIRYENEEAVDDSQLPKDRFSAERLKGVDSTLKIQPAELGDSAVYLCASSLVGQGADTQYFGPGTRLTVL.

The J gene is TRBJ1-1, the V gene TRBV18; D ambiguous. The CDR3 has 13 amino acids. Trimming stripped 2 bases from V and 6 bases from J, with 10 bases between. Germline values: CDR1 KGHSH, CDR2 LQKENI. CDR3 bases: TGTGCCAGCTCACCATATGAGCGCCCTGAAGCTTTCTTT. Residues: CASSPYERPEAFF.

V usage is TRBV7-9 and J usage is TRBJ2-7; TRBD1 agrees at 9 bases. Germline CDR1 is SEHNR and CDR2 is FQNEAQ (reference sequence). The CDR3 covers 15 residues. Germline trimming cut 7 bases from V and 4 bases from J; bases unmatched to any gene: 11. This CDR3 reads CASTQGGQGRYEQYF. Written as DNA, the CDR3 is TGTGCCAGCACTCAAGGGGGACAGGGTCGGTACGAGCAGTACTTC.

A remark on this clonotype: Just one base apart from a much larger clone, this may be a read error. The chain has TRBV6-4 and TRBJ2-7; D possibly corresponds to TRBD1 (6 bases). Looked up from germline, CDR1 is MRHNA and CDR2 is SNTAGT. The CDR3 has 18 amino acids. The CDR3 coding sequence is TGTGCCAGCAGTGATTTGGGGGCCTCTAGCTGGTTCTCCTACGAGGAGTACTTC. Residues: CASSDLGASSWFSYEEYF.

As to this clonotype: This may come from a read error, since a much larger clone is one base off. This chain links TRBV28 with TRBJ2-7; TRBD1 matches 7 bases. The CDR3 runs to 14 residues. The germline V gene encodes CDR1 MDHEN and CDR2 SYDVKM. V lost 3 bases to trimming and J lost 5 bases; unmatched junction nucleotides: 7. Here the CDR3 reads CASSFGRGTDEQYF. The CDR3 DNA reads as TGTGCCAGCAGTTTTGGTAGAGGGACAGACGAGCAGTACTTC.

At least ten counts were recorded for this clonotype. The gene calls are TRBV2 and TRBJ1-5; no reliable D call. The CDR3 spans 12 residues. Germline CDR1 and CDR2: SNHLY and FYNNEI. Trimming removed 7 bases at V and 3 bases at J, with 7 bases between. The CDR3 loop reads CASMSYNQPQHF. Here the CDR3 DNA reads TGTGCCAGCATGAGTTACAATCAGCCCCAGCATTTT.

V and J are TRBV19 and TRBJ2-7; D is unclear. Trimming took 6 bases from V and 9 from J, leaving 18 bases between them. The CDR3 totals 13 residues. Per germline, CDR1 LNHDA and CDR2 SQIVND (reference sequence). CDR3 coding DNA: TGTGCCAGTAGCATCATCGAACAGTCGACGCAGTACTTC. The encoded protein is CASSIIEQSTQYF.

In this sample, this clonotype turned up once. A read error may explain this, as a much larger clone is one base away. In this CDR3 the conserved last residue, phenylalanine or tryptophan, is missing, so a read error is likely. The V call is TRBV2, the J call TRBJ2-3; TRBD2 aligns across 10 bases. This CDR3 contains 18 residues. V shed 0 bases and J 3 bases; nucleotides not matched to a gene: 9. Germline-derived CDR1 and CDR2 are SNHLY and FYNNEI. The CDR3 DNA follows: TGTGCCAGCAGTGAAGCGCTTCAGTCTAGCGGGAGTACAGATACGCAGTATCTT. Protein: CASSEALQSSGSTDTQYL.

Remarks on this clonotype: This clone may be a read error of a much larger clone one base away. V and J are TRBV6-1 and TRBJ2-5, with a tentative D call TRBD2 (7 bases). CDR1 is MNHNS and CDR2 is SASEGT in the germline V gene. The CDR3 runs 16 residues. The ends were cut back, 11 bases at V and 5 bases at J, with 27 bases in the middle. The CDR3 DNA reads TGTGCCTGCTCGAGGGGGGGCCTTCCCGACAGGGAGACCCAGTACTTC. Translation: CACSRGGLPDRETQYF.

This clonotype was observed a handful of times. The CDR3 protein is CASSAPGTRANEQFF. CDR3 in DNA: TGTGCCAGCAGTGCCCCCGGGACTAGGGCTAATGAGCAGTTCTTC. The chain couples TRBV28 to TRBJ2-1; 8 bases agree with TRBD2. The length of the CDR3 is 15 residues. Unmatched junction bases numbered 10, after V lost 5 bases and J lost 7 bases. In germline, CDR1 is MDHEN, CDR2 SYDVKM.

This clonotype was seen a few times. The J gene is TRBJ2-7, the V gene TRBV20-1, with 8 bases lining up with TRBD2. J gave up 6 bases and V 6 bases, and 7 bases lay outside the gene matches. This CDR3 has 12 residues. CDR1 is DFQATT, CDR2 SNEGSKA, per germline (reference sequence). The CDR3, as DNA: TGCAGTGCAAAGAAGCGGGAGTTCGAGCAGTACTTC. As protein: CSAKKREFEQYF.